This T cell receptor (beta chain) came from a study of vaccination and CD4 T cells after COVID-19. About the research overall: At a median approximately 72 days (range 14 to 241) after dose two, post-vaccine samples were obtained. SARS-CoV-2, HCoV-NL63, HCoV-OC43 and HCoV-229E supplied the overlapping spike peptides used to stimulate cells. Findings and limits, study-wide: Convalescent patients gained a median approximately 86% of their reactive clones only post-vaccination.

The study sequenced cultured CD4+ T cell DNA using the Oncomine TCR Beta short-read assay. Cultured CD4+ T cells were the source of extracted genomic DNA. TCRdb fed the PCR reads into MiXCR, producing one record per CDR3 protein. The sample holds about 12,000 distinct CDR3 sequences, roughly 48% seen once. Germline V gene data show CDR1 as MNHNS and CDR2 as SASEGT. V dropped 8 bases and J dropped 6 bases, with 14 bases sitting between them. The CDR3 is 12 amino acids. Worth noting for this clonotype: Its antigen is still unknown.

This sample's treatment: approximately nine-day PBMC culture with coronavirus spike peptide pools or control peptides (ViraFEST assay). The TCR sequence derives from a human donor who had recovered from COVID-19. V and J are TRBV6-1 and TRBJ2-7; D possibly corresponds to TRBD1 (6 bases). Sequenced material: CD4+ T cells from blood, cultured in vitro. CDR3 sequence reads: CASVPGVGEQYF. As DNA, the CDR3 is TGTGCCAGCGTACCAGGGGTGGGCGAGCAGTACTTC.